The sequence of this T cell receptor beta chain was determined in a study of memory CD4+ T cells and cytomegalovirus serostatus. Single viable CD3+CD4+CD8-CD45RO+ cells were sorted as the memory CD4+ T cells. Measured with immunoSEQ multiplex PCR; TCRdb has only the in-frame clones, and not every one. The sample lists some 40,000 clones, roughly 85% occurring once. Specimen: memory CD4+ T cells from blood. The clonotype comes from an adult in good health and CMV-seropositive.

CDR3 amino acids: CASSQGSGGRGLKQYF. CDR3 nucleotides: TGCGCCAGCAGCCAAGGGTCAGGCGGGAGGGGTCTAAAGCAGTACTTC. This chain uses TRBV4-3 with TRBJ2-7; 9 nucleotides match TRBD2. CDR1 and CDR2 from the germline V gene are LGHNA and YSLEER. The CDR3 totals 16 residues. V shed 1 base and J 8 bases; nucleotides not matched to a gene: 12.